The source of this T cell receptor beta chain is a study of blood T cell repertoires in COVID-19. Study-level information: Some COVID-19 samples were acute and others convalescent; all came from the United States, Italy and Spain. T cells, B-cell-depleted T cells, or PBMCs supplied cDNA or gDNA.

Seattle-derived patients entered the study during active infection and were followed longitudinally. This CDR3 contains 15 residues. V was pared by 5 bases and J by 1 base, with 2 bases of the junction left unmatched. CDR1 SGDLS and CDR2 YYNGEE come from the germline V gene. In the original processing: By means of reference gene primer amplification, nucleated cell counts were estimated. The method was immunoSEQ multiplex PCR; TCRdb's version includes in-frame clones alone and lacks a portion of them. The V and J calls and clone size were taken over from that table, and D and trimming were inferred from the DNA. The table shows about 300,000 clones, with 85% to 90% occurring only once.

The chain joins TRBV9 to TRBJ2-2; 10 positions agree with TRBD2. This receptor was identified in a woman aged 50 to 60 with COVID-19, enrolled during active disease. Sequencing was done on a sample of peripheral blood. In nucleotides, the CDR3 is TGTGCCAGCAGGCTAGCGGGGGAGAACACCGGGGAGCTGTTTTTT. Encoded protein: CASRLAGENTGELFF.